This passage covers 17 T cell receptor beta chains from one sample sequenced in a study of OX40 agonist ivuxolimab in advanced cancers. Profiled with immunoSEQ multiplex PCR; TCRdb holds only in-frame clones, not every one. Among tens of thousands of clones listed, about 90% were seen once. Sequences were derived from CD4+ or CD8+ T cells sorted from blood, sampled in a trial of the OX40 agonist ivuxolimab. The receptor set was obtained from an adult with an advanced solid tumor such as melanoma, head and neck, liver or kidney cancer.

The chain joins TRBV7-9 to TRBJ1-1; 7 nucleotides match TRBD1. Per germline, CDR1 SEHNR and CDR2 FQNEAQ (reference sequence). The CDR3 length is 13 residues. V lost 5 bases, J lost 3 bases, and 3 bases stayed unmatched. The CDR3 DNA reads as TGTGCCAGCAGCCTCCAGGGGGACACTGAAGCTTTCTTT. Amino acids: CASSLQGDTEAFF.

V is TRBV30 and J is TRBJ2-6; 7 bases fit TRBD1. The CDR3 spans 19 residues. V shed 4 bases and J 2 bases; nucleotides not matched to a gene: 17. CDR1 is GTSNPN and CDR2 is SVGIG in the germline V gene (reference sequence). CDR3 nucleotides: TGTGCCTGGACCGACCCGGTGAGGGGGCGATTGACTGGGGCCAACGTCCTGACTTTC. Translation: CAWTDPVRGRLTGANVLTF.

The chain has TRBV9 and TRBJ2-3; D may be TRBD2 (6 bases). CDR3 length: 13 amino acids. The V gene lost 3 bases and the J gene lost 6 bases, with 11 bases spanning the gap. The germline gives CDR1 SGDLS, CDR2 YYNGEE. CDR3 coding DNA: TGTGCCAGCAGCGGAACGGGAGCGGATACGCAGTATTTT. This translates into CASSGTGADTQYF.

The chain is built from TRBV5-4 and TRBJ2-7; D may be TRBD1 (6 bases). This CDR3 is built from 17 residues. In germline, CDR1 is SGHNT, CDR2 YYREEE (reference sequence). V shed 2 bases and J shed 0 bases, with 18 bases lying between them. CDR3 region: CASSFKTGTTSSYEQYV. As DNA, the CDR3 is TGTGCCAGCAGCTTTAAAACCGGGACAACGAGCTCCTACGAGCAGTACGTC.

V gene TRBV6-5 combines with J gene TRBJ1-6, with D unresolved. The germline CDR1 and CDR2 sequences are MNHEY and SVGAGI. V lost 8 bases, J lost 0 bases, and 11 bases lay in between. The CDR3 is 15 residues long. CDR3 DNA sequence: TGTGCCAGCTGCCCGAAGAGCTCCTATAATTCACCCCTCCACTTT. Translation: CASCPKSSYNSPLHF.

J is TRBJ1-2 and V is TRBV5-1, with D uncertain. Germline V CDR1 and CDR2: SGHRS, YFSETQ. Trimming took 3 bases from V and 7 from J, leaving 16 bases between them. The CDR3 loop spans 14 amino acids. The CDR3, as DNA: TGCGCCAGCAGCTCTACCGGGGAACTTGGTGGCTACACCTTC. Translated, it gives CASSSTGELGGYTF.

CDR3 DNA sequence: TGTGCCAGCAGCGTAGGACGGACGATCTATGGCTACACCTTC. This encodes CASSVGRTIYGYTF. The V call is TRBV9, the J call TRBJ1-2; D is undetermined. Germline V gene data show CDR1 as SGDLS and CDR2 as YYNGEE. The CDR3 contains 14 residues. The V and J ends lost 0 bases and 4 bases respectively, with 10 bases between them.

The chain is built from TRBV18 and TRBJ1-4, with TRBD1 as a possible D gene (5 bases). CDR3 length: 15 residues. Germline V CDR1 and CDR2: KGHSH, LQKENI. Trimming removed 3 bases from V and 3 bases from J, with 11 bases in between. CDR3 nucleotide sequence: TGTGCCAGCTCACCTATCAGGGACGCTAATGAAAAACTGTTTTTT. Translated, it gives CASSPIRDANEKLFF.

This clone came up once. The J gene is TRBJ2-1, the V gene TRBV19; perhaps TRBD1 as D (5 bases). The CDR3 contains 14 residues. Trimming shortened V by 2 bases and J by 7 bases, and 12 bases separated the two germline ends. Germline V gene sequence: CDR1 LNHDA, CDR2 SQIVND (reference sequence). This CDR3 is CASSISGPGNEQFF. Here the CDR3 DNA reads TGTGCCAGTAGTATATCAGGGCCTGGGAATGAGCAGTTCTTC.

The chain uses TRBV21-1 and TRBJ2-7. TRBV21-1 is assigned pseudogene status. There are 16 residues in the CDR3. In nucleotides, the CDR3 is TGTGCCAGCAGCAAAGTTCTTACAGGGAGGTCCTACGAGCAGTACGTC. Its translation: CASSKVLTGRSYEQYV.

CDR3: CASAGQFGEKLFF. The DNA for the CDR3 is TGTGCCAGCGCGGGACAGTTTGGTGAAAAACTGTTTTTT. The rearrangement uses TRBV6-1 and TRBJ1-4, with 7 bases lining up with TRBD1. This CDR3 has 13 residues. The junction had 7 bases not matched to a gene; V was cut back by 8 bases and J by 7 bases. From germline, CDR1 is MNHNS and CDR2 SASEGT.

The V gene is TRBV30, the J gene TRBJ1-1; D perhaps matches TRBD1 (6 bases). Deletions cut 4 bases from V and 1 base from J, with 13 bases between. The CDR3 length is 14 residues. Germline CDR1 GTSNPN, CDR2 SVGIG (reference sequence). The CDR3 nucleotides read TGTGCCTGGAACGGACAGCACACGAACACTGAAGCTTTCTTT. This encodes CAWNGQHTNTEAFF.

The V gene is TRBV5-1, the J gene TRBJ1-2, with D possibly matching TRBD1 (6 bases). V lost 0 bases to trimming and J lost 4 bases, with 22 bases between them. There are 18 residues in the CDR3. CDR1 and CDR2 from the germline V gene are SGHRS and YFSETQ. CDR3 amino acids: CASSLVPTADRSGYGYTF. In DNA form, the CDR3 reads TGCGCCAGCAGCTTGGTCCCCACAGCTGACAGGAGCGGCTATGGCTACACCTTC.

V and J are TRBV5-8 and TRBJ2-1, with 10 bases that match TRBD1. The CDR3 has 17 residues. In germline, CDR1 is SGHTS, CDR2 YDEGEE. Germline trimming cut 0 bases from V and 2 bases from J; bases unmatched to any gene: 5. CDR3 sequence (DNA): TGTGCCAGCAGCTTGGCCAGCGGGACAGGGGCCTACAATGAGCAGTTCTTC. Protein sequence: CASSLASGTGAYNEQFF.

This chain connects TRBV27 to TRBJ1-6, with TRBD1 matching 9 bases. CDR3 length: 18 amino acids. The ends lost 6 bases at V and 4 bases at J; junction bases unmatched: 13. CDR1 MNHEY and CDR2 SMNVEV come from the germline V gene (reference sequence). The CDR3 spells CASRLGTGIPQYNSPLHF. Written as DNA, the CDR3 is TGTGCCAGCAGACTAGGGACAGGGATCCCGCAATATAATTCACCCCTCCACTTT.

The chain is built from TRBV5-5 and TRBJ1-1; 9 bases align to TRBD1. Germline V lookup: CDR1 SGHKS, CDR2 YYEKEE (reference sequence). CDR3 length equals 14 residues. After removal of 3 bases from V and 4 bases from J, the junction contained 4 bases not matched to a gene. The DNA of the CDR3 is TGTGCCAGCAGCTCGACAGGGGGTACCACTGAAGCTTTCTTT. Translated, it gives CASSSTGGTTEAFF.

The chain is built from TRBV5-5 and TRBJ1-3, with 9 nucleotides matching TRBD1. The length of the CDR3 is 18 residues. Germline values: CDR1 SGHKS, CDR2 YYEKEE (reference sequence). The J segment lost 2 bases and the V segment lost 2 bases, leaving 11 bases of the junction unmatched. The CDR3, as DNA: TGTGCCAGCAGCTTTCGACAGGGGGTTATGAGAACTGGAAACACCATATATTTT. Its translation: CASSFRQGVMRTGNTIYF.